This T cell receptor beta chain was sequenced during a study of blood T cell repertoires in COVID-19. This CDR3 region has 14 residues. Looked up from germline, CDR1 is SGHRS and CDR2 is YFSETQ. The V segment lost 3 bases and the J segment 5 bases; nucleotides outside the gene matches: 6. Authors' methods: For nucleated cells, counts were estimated from reference gene primer amplification. Clones were read by immunoSEQ multiplex PCR, and TCRdb kept only the in-frame ones, dropping some. That table furnishes V, J and clone size, whereas the DNA furnished D and trimming. Found here are 250,000 or so clones, 82% of them singletons; the top ten hold around 3.4%.

The rearrangement links TRBV5-1 to TRBJ2-5, with 8 nucleotides matching TRBD2. This TCR derives from a woman under 30 with acute or convalescent COVID-19. Material for sequencing was peripheral blood. The CDR3 nucleotides read TGCGCCAGCAGCTCTGGGACTAGTACCGAGACCCAGTACTTC. Protein sequence: CASSSGTSTETQYF.